What follows are 10 T cell receptor beta chains derived from one specimen sequenced in a study of T cell repertoires in cytomegalovirus infection. MiXCR was run by TCRdb on the reads, yielding one entry per CDR3 protein. The table records 350,000 to 450,000 distinct CDR3 sequences, less than 20% of them present only once. Source material: PBMCs. Source of these receptors: a human donor in good health (CMV status not recorded). Some clones in this sample may be carry-over from other donors' samples.

This chain links TRBV2 with TRBJ1-1, with unresolved D. The germline gives CDR1 SNHLY, CDR2 FYNNEI. The CDR3 runs 11 residues. V gave up 5 bases and J gave up 11 bases, with 12 bases separating them. Written as DNA, the CDR3 is TGTGCCAGCAGTCTCGACATGATGGCTTTCTTT. This gives the protein CASSLDMMAFF.

The chain links TRBV3-1 to TRBJ1-5; 7 nucleotides line up with TRBD1. Unmatched junction bases numbered 9, after V lost 4 bases and J lost 9 bases. CDR1 is LGHDT, CDR2 YNNKEL, per germline (reference sequence). The CDR3 has 14 amino acids. The CDR3 nucleotides read TGTGCCAGCAGCCCATCAGGGGGATCTGGGCCCCAGCATTTT. It encodes CASSPSGGSGPQHF.

This rearrangement joins TRBV2 to TRBJ1-4; weak D call: TRBD1 (6 bases). V dropped 8 bases and J dropped 8 bases, with 18 bases sitting between them. The CDR3 has 14 residues. Germline values: CDR1 SNHLY, CDR2 FYNNEI. The CDR3 loop reads CASRQDSAQEKLFF. CDR3 nucleotide sequence: TGTGCCAGCCGTCAGGACAGCGCCCAGGAAAAACTGTTTTTT.

This clonotype was picked up a small number of times. The genes are TRBV12-5 and TRBJ1-5, with 8 positions matching TRBD1. This CDR3 has 13 amino acids. V trimming: 7 bases; J trimming: 7 bases; junction bases outside the gene matches: 6. Germline lookup yields CDR1 LGHNT and CDR2 FRNRAP. Written as DNA, the CDR3 is TGTGCTAGTGCCTTATCAGGGGGCCAGCCCCAGCATTTT. Translated, it gives CASALSGGQPQHF.

J is TRBJ2-2 and V is TRBV6-8; maybe TRBD2 (5 bases). The CDR3 consists of 14 residues. Between the trimmed V and J ends, which lost 8 bases and 3 bases, there was a span of 13 bases. The V gene's germline CDR1 is MNHGY and CDR2 SAAAGT. In nucleotides, the CDR3 is TGTGCCAGCGCGGGCCTCGGTTACACCGGGGAGCTGTTTTTT. This gives the protein CASAGLGYTGELFF.

The gene calls are TRBV24-1 and TRBJ2-2, with 7 bases matching TRBD1. CDR1 KGHDR and CDR2 SFDVKD come from the germline V gene. This CDR3 is built from 15 residues. V dropped 3 bases and J dropped 1; count of bases not matched to a gene: 1. CDR3 loop: CATSDRQGNTGELFF. The DNA of the CDR3 is TGTGCCACCAGTGATCGACAGGGGAACACCGGGGAGCTGTTTTTT.

The CDR3 sequence is CSARSGNRDTQYF. CDR3 DNA sequence: TGCAGTGCCCGCTCCGGGAACAGGGATACGCAGTATTTT. This chain links TRBV20-1 with TRBJ2-3; either TRBD1 or TRBD2 may supply D (5 bases each). V gave up 6 bases and J gave up 6 bases, with 16 bases separating them. Germline CDR1 DFQATT, CDR2 SNEGSKA (reference sequence). This CDR3 has 13 residues.

Only a few counts were recorded for this clonotype. This chain links TRBV12-3 or TRBV12-4 with TRBJ1-2; no firm D call. The CDR3 sequence is 13 residues long. The V end lost 4 bases, the J end lost 8 bases, and 14 bases lay between the germline ends. CDR3 bases: TGTGCCAGCAGTTGGACGTTCCCTATCGGCTACACCTTC. Translating gives CASSWTFPIGYTF.

This clonotype showed up many times. A read error may explain this, as a much larger clone is one base away. The chain employs TRBV18 and TRBJ1-1, with D possibly matching TRBD1 (6 bases). CDR1 KGHSH and CDR2 LQKENI come from the germline V gene. The length of the CDR3 is 13 residues. The ends were cut back, 8 bases at V and 1 base at J, with 11 bases in the middle. Written as DNA, the CDR3 is TGTGCCAGCAGCCCGGGACAGAACACTGAAGCTTTCTTT. It translates to CASSPGQNTEAFF.

This clonotype was detected a few times. The chain has TRBV5-5 and TRBJ1-1, with D unresolved. The CDR3 totals 15 residues. V was cut by 1 base and J by 1 base, with 11 bases left in between. Germline loops: CDR1 SGHKS, CDR2 YYEKEE (reference sequence). The DNA for the CDR3 is TGTGCCAGCAGCTTGCAGGTAGTCCAGAACACTGAAGCTTTCTTT. It is translated as CASSLQVVQNTEAFF.